The present TCR beta chain was sequenced within a study of cytomegalovirus exposure and HLA in healthy donors. About the research overall: Researchers previously reported finding about 110 million unique TCR beta sequences from about 170 million T cells.

The PCR ran on 60 Vbeta and 13 Jbeta primers. Produced via immunoSEQ multiplex PCR; TCRdb's table is partial and in-frame only. The table has 100,000 or so clones, roughly 69% seen once. This TCR came from a human donor in good health. Sequences were obtained from PBMCs.

The CDR3 spells CASSSENTGPGNEQFF. DNA of the CDR3: TGTGCCAGCAGCTCCGAGAATACGGGTCCCGGCAATGAGCAGTTCTTC. The chain combines TRBV13 with TRBJ2-1, with D hard to call. The V end lost 4 bases, the J end lost 6 bases, and 19 bases lay between the germline ends. Germline CDR1 reads PRHDT; CDR2 reads FYEKMQ (reference sequence). This CDR3 is built from 16 residues.